A selection of T cell receptor beta chains follows, all from one sample in a study of blood T cell repertoires in COVID-19. This table comes from immunoSEQ multiplex PCR, and its TCRdb copy is limited to in-frame clones, with some not included. Of over 200,000 clones listed, roughly four fifths are singletons. Input material: PBMCs or T cells enriched from blood (not recorded which). The receptors shown here come from a middle-aged man who had recovered from COVID-19. CDR3s include the opening cysteine and the closing phenylalanine or tryptophan. A D gene is named only where the DNA matches it firmly. Only part of the rows carry a size: once, few, many, or a class if the clone is expanded.

clone size,V gene,J gene,D gene,CDR3 protein,CDR3 DNA
.,TRBV7-8,TRBJ1-2,.,CASNSGRDFYGYTF,TGTGCCAGCAATTCAGGACGGGACTTCTATGGCTACACCTTC
.,TRBV5-6,TRBJ2-5,.,CASSLGQLETQYF,TGTGCCAGCAGCTTGGGGCAGTTGGAGACCCAGTACTTC
.,TRBV5-1,TRBJ2-2,TRBD1,CASSFSRGLTGELFF,TGCGCCAGCAGCTTTTCCAGGGGGTTAACCGGGGAGCTGTTTTTT
.,TRBV2,TRBJ1-3,TRBD1,CASSGTGGRINTIYF,TGTGCCAGCAGTGGGACAGGTGGACGGATAAACACCATATATTTT
.,TRBV5-1,TRBJ2-1,.,CASSHPRTAYNEQFF,TGCGCCAGCAGCCACCCAAGGACAGCCTACAATGAGCAGTTCTTC
.,TRBV7-2,TRBJ2-1,.,CASSLAAARNEQFF,TGTGCCAGCAGCTTAGCCGCCGCCAGAAATGAGCAGTTCTTC
once,TRBV6-1,TRBJ2-7,TRBD2,CASSETGLAIDEQYF,TGTGCCAGCAGTGAAACAGGACTAGCGATCGACGAGCAGTACTTC
.,TRBV19,TRBJ1-5,.,CASKDWARDNQPQHF,TGTGCCAGTAAGGATTGGGCCAGGGACAATCAGCCCCAGCATTTT
once,TRBV6-5,TRBJ1-4,TRBD1,CASTTGTENEKLFF,TGTGCCAGCACGACTGGGACAGAGAATGAAAAACTGTTTTTT
.,TRBV2,TRBJ1-3,.,CASIRGGSGNTIYF,TGTGCCAGCATCAGGGGTGGCTCTGGAAACACCATATATTTT
.,TRBV9,TRBJ1-3,.,CASSDQGTLSGNTIYF,TGTGCCAGCAGCGACCAGGGGACCCTCTCTGGAAACACCATATATTTT
.,TRBV28,TRBJ1-5,.,CASSDIPWRGNNQPQHF,TGTGCCAGCAGCGACATCCCGTGGCGGGGCAACAATCAGCCCCAGCATTTT
many,TRBV6-5,TRBJ2-7,TRBD2,CASSLTSGGAYEQYF,TGTGCCAGCAGTTTGACTAGCGGGGGCGCCTACGAGCAGTACTTC
.,TRBV9,TRBJ2-7,TRBD1,CASSETGNSYEQYF,TGTGCCAGCAGCGAGACAGGGAATTCCTACGAGCAGTACTTC
.,TRBV4-1,TRBJ2-3,.,CASSILGFYTQYF,TGCGCCAGCAGCATACTAGGATTCTATACGCAGTATTTT
.,TRBV19,TRBJ1-2,.,CASDSGKNYGYTF,TGTGCCAGCGATAGCGGTAAAAACTATGGCTACACCTTC
.,TRBV30,TRBJ2-3,TRBD2,CAWSLRGASGRADTQYF,TGTGCCTGGAGTTTACGCGGAGCTAGCGGGAGGGCAGATACGCAGTATTTT
.,TRBV5-6,TRBJ1-1,.,CASSLARGGWWGEAFF,TGTGCCAGCAGCTTGGCCCGGGGAGGGTGGTGGGGTGAAGCTTTCTTT
.,TRBV7-2,TRBJ2-1,TRBD2,CASRASGYNEQFF,TGTGCCAGCAGGGCTAGCGGTTACAATGAGCAGTTCTTC
.,TRBV6-6,TRBJ2-6,.,CASIMESGANVLTF,TGTGCCAGCATTATGGAGAGCGGGGCCAACGTCCTGACTTTC
.,TRBV9,TRBJ2-7,.,CASSPGSRYYEQYF,TGTGCCAGCAGCCCGGGGTCGCGATACTACGAGCAGTACTTC
.,TRBV5-1,TRBJ2-7,.,CASSLFGQNEQYF,TGCGCCAGCAGCTTATTTGGACAGAACGAGCAGTACTTC
many,TRBV2,TRBJ2-5,.,CASSGYQETQYF,TGTGCCAGCAGCGGGTACCAAGAGACCCAGTACTTC
.,TRBV12-5,TRBJ1-5,.,CASGLGDTNNQPQHF,TGTGCTAGTGGTTTGGGAGACACAAACAATCAGCCCCAGCATTTT
.,TRBV30,TRBJ1-4,TRBD1,CAWSTGTGVEKLFF,TGTGCCTGGAGTACCGGGACAGGGGTTGAAAAACTGTTTTTT
.,TRBV4-1,TRBJ1-1,TRBD1,CASSQDRDRGGRPEAFF,TGCGCCAGCAGCCAAGACCGGGACAGGGGAGGGAGGCCTGAAGCTTTCTTT
.,TRBV7-2,TRBJ1-5,.,CASSFQAYSNQPQHF,TGTGCCAGCAGCTTCCAGGCGTATAGCAATCAGCCCCAGCATTTT
.,TRBV4-2,TRBJ2-1,TRBD2,CASSQGTNYERGGEGQFF,TGTGCCAGCAGCCAAGGGACCAACTACGAGCGGGGGGGCGAAGGGCAGTTCTTC
.,TRBV5-5,TRBJ2-1,TRBD2,CASSQLAAVYNEQFF,TGTGCCAGCAGCCAACTAGCGGCAGTCTACAATGAGCAGTTCTTC
.,TRBV10-1,TRBJ2-1,TRBD2,CASSVGAPGLVSYNEQFF,TGCGCCAGCAGTGTCGGGGCTCCGGGACTAGTCTCCTACAATGAGCAGTTCTTC
.,TRBV18,TRBJ2-7,TRBD1,CASSPYNTGTGDEQYF,TGTGCCAGCTCACCTTACAATACCGGGACAGGGGACGAGCAGTACTTC
.,TRBV7-9,TRBJ1-4,TRBD1,CASSRGPNEKLFF,TGTGCCAGCTCTAGGGGGCCAAATGAAAAACTGTTTTTT
.,TRBV7-9,TRBJ2-3,TRBD2,CASSHGASGRLSTDTQYF,TGTGCCAGCAGCCATGGGGCTAGCGGGAGGTTAAGCACAGATACGCAGTATTTT
.,TRBV5-4,TRBJ1-2,.,CASSTDSYGYTF,TGTGCCAGCAGCACGGACAGTTATGGCTACACCTTC
.,TRBV24-1,TRBJ2-2,.,CATSDGTPGAGELFF,TGTGCCACCAGTGACGGGACCCCGGGGGCCGGGGAGCTGTTTTTT
.,TRBV2,TRBJ1-4,TRBD1,CASSSDRANEKLFF,TGTGCCAGCAGCTCGGACAGGGCTAATGAAAAACTGTTTTTT
.,TRBV6-6,TRBJ1-5,TRBD1,CASSQTGGGQPQHF,TGTGCCAGCAGTCAGACAGGGGGCGGTCAGCCCCAGCATTTT
many,TRBV15,TRBJ1-3,.,CATSGSTRGGIYF,TGTGCCACCAGCGGATCGACCCGCGGGGGGATATATTTT
.,TRBV4-1,TRBJ2-5,.,CASSFPSGHQETQYF,TGCGCCAGCTCGTTTCCCAGCGGGCACCAAGAGACCCAGTACTTC
.,TRBV18,TRBJ1-6,.,CASSPGGSLPLHF,TGTGCCAGCTCACCAGGGGGGAGTCTCCCCCTCCACTTT
.,TRBV12-5,TRBJ2-7,TRBD1,CASALTGSDEQYF,TGTGCTAGTGCCTTGACAGGGTCCGACGAGCAGTACTTC
.,TRBV6-5,TRBJ2-3,.,CASSYLDTQYF,TGTGCCAGCAGTTATCTAGATACGCAGTATTTT
.,TRBV30,TRBJ1-5,TRBD1,CAWTGGSNQPQHF,TGTGCCTGGACAGGGGGAAGCAATCAGCCCCAGCATTTT
once,TRBV6-4,TRBJ1-2,.,CASSDSEVRGYTF,TGTGCCAGCAGTGACTCGGAGGTGCGGGGCTACACCTTC
.,TRBV19,TRBJ1-2,TRBD1,CASRDRGRPLYGYTF,TGTGCCAGCCGGGACAGGGGGCGACCCCTCTATGGCTACACCTTC
.,TRBV9,TRBJ1-2,TRBD1,CASSGDRGGYTF,TGTGCCAGCAGCGGAGACAGGGGTGGCTACACCTTC